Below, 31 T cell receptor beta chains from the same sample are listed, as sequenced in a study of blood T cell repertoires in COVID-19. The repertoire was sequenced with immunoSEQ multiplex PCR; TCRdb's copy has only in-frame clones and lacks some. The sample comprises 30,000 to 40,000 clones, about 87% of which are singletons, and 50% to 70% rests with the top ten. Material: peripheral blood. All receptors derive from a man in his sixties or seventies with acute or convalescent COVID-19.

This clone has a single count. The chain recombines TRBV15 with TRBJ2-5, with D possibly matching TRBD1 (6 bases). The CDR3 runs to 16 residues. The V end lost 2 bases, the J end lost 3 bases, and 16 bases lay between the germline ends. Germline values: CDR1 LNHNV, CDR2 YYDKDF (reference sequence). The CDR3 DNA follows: TGTGCCACCAGCAGACTAGGGCAGGGGAGAGAAGAGACCCAGTACTTC. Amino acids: CATSRLGQGREETQYF.

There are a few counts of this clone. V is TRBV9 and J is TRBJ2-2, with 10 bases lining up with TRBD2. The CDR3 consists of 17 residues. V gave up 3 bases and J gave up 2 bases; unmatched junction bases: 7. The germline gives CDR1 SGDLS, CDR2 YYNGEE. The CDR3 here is CASSEARTSGNTGELFF. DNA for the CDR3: TGTGCCAGCAGCGAGGCCCGGACTAGCGGAAACACCGGGGAGCTGTTTTTT.

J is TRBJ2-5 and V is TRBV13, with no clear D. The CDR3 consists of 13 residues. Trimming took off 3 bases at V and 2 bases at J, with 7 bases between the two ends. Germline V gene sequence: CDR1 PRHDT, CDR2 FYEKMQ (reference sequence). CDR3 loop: CASSFRLQETQYF. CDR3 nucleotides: TGTGCCAGCAGCTTCAGGCTACAAGAGACCCAGTACTTC.

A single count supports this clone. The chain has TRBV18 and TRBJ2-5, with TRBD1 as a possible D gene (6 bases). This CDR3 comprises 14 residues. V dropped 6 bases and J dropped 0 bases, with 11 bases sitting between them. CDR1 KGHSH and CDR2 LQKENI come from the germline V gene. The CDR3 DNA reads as TGTGCCAGCTCGCAGACAGGAAACCAAGAGACCCAGTACTTC. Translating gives CASSQTGNQETQYF.

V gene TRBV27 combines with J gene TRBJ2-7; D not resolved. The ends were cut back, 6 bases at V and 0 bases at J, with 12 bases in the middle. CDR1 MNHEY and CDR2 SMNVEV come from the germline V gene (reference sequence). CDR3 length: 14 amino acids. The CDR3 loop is CASRTRPDSYEQYF. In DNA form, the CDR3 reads TGTGCCAGCAGGACCAGGCCCGACTCCTACGAGCAGTACTTC.

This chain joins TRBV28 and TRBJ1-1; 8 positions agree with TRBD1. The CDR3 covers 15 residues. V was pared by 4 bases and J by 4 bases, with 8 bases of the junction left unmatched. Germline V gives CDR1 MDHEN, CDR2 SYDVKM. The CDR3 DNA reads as TGTGCCAGCAGTTCCAGGACAGGGAGCCCCACTGAAGCTTTCTTT. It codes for CASSSRTGSPTEAFF.

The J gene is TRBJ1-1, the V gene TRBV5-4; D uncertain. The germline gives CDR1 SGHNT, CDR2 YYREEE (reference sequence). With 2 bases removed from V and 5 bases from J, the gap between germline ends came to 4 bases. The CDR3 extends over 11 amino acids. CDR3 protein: CASSFQTEAFF. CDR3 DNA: TGTGCCAGCAGCTTCCAAACTGAAGCTTTCTTT.

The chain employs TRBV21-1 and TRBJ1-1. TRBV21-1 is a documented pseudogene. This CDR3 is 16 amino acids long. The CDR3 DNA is TGTGCCAGCAGCAAAGGGGGGGTAACGGTTGGGACTGAAGCTTTCTTT. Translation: CASSKGGVTVGTEAFF.

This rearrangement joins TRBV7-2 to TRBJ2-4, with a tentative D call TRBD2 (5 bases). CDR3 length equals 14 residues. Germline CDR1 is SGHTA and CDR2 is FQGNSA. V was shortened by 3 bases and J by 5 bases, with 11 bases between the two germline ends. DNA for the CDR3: TGTGCCAGCAGCTTGAAGGGAGCGGAAAACATTCAGTACTTC. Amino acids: CASSLKGAENIQYF. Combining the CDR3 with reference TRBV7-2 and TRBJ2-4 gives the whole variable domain GAGVSQSPSNKVTEKGKDVELRCDPISGHTALYWYRQSLGQGLEFLIYFQGNSAPDKSGLPSDRFSAERTGGSVSTLTIQRTQQEDSAVYLCASSLKGAENIQYFGAGTRLSVL.

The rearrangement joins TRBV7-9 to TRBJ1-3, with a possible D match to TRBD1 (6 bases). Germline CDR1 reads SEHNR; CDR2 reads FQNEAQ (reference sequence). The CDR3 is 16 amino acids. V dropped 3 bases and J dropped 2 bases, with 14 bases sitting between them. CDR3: CASSFDGGSAGNTIYF. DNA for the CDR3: TGTGCCAGCAGCTTCGATGGGGGCAGCGCTGGAAACACCATATATTTT.

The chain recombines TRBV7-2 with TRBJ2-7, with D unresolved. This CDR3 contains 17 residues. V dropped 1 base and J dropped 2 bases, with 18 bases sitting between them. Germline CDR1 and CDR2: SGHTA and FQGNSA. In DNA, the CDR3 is TGTGCCAGCAGCTTAGTTGGAACGGCCACCGGAGCCTACGAGCAGTACTTC. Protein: CASSLVGTATGAYEQYF.

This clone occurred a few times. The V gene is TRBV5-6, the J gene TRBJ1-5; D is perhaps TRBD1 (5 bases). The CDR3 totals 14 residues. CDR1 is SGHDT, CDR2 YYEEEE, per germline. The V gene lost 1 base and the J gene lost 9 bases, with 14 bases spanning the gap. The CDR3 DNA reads TGTGCCAGCAGCTTGAATAGGGGATTAGGGCCCCAGCATTTT. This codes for CASSLNRGLGPQHF.

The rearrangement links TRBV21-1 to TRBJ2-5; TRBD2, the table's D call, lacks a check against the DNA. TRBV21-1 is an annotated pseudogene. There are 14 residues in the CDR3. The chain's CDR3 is CASSPQSGMETQYF. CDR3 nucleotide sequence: TGTGCCAGCAGCCCCCAAAGCGGAATGGAGACCCAGTACTTC.

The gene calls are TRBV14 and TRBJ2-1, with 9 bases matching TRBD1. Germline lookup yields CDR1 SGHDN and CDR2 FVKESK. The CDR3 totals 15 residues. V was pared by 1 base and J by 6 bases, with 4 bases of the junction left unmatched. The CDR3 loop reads CASSQVTGGFNEQFF. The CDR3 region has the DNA TGTGCCAGCAGCCAAGTGACAGGGGGTTTCAATGAGCAGTTCTTC.

The CDR3: CASSQVAGGRETQYF. The CDR3 DNA reads TGCGCCAGCAGCCAAGTAGCGGGGGGAAGAGAGACCCAGTACTTC. The genes are TRBV4-3 and TRBJ2-5; 10 bases align to TRBD2. The CDR3 covers 15 residues. Trimming cost V 1 base and J 4 bases; bases outside gene matches: 3. Germline V gene data show CDR1 as LGHNA and CDR2 as YSLEER.

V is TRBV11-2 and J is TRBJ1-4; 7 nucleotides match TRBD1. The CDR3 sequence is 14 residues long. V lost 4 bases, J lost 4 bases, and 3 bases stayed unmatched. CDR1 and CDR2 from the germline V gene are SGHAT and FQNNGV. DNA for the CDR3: TGTGCCAGCAGCTCGGGACAGCTTAATGAAAAACTGTTTTTT. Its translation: CASSSGQLNEKLFF.

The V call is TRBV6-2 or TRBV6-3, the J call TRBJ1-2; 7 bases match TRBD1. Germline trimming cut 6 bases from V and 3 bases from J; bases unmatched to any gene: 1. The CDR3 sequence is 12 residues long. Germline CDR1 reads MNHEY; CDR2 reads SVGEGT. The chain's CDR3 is CASSTGDYGYTF. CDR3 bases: TGTGCCAGCAGCACAGGGGACTATGGCTACACCTTC.

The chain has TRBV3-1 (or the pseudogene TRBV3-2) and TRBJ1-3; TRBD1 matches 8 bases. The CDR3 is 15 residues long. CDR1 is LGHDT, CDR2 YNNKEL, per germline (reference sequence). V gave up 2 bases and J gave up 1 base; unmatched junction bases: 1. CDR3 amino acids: CASSQQGASGNTIYF. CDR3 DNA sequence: TGTGCCAGCAGCCAACAGGGGGCTTCTGGAAACACCATATATTTT.

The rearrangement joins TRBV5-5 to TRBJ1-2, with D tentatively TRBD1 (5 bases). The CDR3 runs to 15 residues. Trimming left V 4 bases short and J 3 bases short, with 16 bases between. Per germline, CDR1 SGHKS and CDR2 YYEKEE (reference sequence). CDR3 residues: CASSLGHQTHYGYTF. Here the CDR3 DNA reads TGTGCCAGCAGCCTAGGACACCAAACTCACTATGGCTACACCTTC.

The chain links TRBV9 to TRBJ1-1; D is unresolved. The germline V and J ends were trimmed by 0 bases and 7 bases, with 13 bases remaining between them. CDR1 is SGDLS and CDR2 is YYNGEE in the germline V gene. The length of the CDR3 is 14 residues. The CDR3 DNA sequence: TGTGCCAGCAGCGTAGCTTCTCCTGAGTTTGAAGCTTTCTTT. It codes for CASSVASPEFEAFF.

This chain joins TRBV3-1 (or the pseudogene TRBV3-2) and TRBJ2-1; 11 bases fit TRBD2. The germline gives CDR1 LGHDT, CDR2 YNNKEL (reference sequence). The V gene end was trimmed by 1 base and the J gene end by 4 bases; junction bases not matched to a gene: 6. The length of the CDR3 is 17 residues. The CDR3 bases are TGTGCCAGCAGCCAAGGACGGCGACTAGCGGGGTACAATGAGCAGTTCTTC. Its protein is CASSQGRRLAGYNEQFF.

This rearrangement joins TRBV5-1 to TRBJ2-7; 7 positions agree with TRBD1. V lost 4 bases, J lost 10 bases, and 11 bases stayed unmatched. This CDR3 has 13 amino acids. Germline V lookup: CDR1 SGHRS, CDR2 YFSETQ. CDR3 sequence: CASSPQTQGVQYF. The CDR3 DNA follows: TGCGCCAGCAGCCCCCAGACCCAGGGGGTTCAGTACTTC.

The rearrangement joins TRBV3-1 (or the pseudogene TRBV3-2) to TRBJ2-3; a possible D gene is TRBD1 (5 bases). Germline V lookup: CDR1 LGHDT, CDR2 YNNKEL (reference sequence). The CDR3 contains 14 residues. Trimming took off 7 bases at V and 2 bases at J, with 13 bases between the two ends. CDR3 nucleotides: TGTGCCAGCAAGCAGATGGACATCACAGATACGCAGTATTTT. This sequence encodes CASKQMDITDTQYF.

CDR3 in DNA: TGTGCCAGCGGGCGGGGAAATCAGCCCCAGCATTTT. This translates into CASGRGNQPQHF. The chain employs TRBV2 and TRBJ1-5; D gene unclear. Trimming took 8 bases from V and 4 from J, leaving 9 bases between them. This CDR3 has 12 amino acids. Germline loops: CDR1 SNHLY, CDR2 FYNNEI.

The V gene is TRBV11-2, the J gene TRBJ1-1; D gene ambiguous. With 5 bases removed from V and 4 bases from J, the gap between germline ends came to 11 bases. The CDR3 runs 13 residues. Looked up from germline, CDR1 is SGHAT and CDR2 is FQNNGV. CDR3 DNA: TGTGCCAGCAGCATCGGACGGGGCACTGAAGCTTTCTTT. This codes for CASSIGRGTEAFF.

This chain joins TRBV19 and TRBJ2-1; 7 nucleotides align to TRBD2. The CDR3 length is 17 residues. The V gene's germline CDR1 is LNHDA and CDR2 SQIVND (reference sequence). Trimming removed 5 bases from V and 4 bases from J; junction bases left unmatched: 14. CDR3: CASSPEGSGVPYNEQFF. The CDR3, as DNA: TGTGCCAGTAGTCCCGAGGGGAGCGGGGTCCCGTACAATGAGCAGTTCTTC.

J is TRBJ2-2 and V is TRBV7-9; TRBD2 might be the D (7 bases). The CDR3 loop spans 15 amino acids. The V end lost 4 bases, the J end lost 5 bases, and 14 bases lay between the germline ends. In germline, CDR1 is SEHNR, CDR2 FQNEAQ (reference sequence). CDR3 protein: CASSSRGARTGELFF. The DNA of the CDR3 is TGTGCCAGCAGCTCCCGGGGGGCAAGGACCGGGGAGCTGTTTTTT.

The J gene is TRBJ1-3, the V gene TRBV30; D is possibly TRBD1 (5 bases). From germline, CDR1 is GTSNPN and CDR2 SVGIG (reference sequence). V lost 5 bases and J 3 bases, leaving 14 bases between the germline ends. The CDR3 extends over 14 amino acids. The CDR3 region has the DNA TGTGCCTGGTCCAGGGTCTCAGTTGGAAACACCATATATTTT. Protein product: CAWSRVSVGNTIYF.

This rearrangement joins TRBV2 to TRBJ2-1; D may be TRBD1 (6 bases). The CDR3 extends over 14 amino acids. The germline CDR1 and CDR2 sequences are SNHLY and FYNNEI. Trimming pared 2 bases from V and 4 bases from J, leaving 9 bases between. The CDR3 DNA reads TGTGCCAGCAGTGAACAGGGGTCTTACAATGAGCAGTTCTTC. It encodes CASSEQGSYNEQFF.

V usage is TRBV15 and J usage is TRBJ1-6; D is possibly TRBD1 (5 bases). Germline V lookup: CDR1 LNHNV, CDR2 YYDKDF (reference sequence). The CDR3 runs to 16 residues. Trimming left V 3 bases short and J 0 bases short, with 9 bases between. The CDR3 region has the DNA TGTGCCACCAGCAGCGGGGGGAACTCCTATAATTCACCCCTCCACTTT. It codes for CATSSGGNSYNSPLHF.

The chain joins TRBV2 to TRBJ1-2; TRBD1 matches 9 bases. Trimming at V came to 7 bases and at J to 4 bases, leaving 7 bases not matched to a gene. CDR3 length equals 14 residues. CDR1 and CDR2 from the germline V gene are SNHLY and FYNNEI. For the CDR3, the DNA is TGTGCCAGCAATACAGGGGGCGCGGGCTATGGCTACACCTTC. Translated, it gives CASNTGGAGYGYTF. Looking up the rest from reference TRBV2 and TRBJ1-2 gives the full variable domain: EPEVTQTPSHQVTQMGQEVILRCVPISNHLYFYWYRQILGQKVEFLVSFYNNEISEKSEIFDDQFSVERPDGSNFTLKIRSTKLEDSAMYFCASNTGGAGYGYTFGSGTRLTVV.